This record looks at one T cell receptor (beta chain) sequence and its context. The data derive from a study of T cell responses to AZD1222 COVID-19 vaccine. Sequencing used immunoSEQ multiplex PCR; TCRdb keeps in-frame clones, though not all of them. Found here are under 85,000 clones, roughly 90% of them singletons; the top ten hold 11%. J lost 4 bases, V lost 1 base, and 9 bases had no gene match. Per germline, CDR1 MDHEN and CDR2 SYDVKM. CDR3 length: 17 amino acids. This clonotype was sampled from an adult in good health. J is TRBJ1-3 and V is TRBV28, with 8 bases identical to TRBD1. Sequenced here: peripheral blood, sampled on day 0 of AZD1222 vaccination. The CDR3 nucleotides are TGTGCCAGCAGTTTATCTCAGGGGGCGGGTTTGGGAAACACCATATATTTT. Translating gives CASSLSQGAGLGNTIYF.